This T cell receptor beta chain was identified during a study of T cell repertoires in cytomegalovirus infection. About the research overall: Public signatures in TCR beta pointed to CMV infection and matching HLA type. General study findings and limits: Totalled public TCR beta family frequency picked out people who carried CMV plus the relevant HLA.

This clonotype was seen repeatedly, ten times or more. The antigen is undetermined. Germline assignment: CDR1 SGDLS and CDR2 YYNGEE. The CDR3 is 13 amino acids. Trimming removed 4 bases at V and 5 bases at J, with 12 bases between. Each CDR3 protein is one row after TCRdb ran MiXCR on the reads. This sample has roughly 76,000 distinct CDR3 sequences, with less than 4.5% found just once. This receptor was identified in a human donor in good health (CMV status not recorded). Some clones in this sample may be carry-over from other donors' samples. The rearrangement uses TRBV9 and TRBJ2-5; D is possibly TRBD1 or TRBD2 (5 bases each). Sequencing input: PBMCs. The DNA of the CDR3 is TGTGCCAGCAGCCGGGCCGGGGCGGAGACCCAGTACTTC. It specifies CASSRAGAETQYF.